This T cell receptor beta chain was captured by sequencing in a study of cytomegalovirus exposure and HLA in healthy donors. The V and J ends lost 4 bases and 5 bases respectively, with 11 bases between them. Per the germline V gene, CDR1 is SGHTA and CDR2 is FQGNSA. The CDR3 has 13 residues. Overall study findings and caveats: A classifier reportedly called cytomegalovirus status with high sensitivity and specificity. A few of the chains that were CMV-associated were confirmed in vitro to be specific for CMV antigens.

Measured with immunoSEQ multiplex PCR; TCRdb has only the in-frame clones, and not every one. The sample has under 95,000 clones, around 94% seen once. On this clone: Its target is unknown.

The chain combines TRBV7-2 with TRBJ2-5, with D unclear. This TCR derives from a woman aged 18-29 years in good health and CMV-seronegative. The sequencing input was PBMCs. CDR3 coding DNA: TGTGCCAGCAGCTCCCCCGTCGGGGAGACCCAGTACTTC. Translation: CASSSPVGETQYF.